These 4 T cell receptor beta chains share one sample of origin, sequenced in a study of T cell responses to AZD1222 COVID-19 vaccine. The protocol was immunoSEQ multiplex PCR, while the TCRdb copy is restricted to in-frame clones and leaves out a portion. The sample contains about 180,000 clones, 90% of which appear only once. The material sequenced was peripheral blood, taken 28 days after the second dose of the MenACWY control vaccine. Source of these receptors: an adult who received the MenACWY meningococcal vaccine as a control.

The J gene is TRBJ1-3, the V gene TRBV7-2, with 7 nucleotides matching TRBD1. Germline CDR1 and CDR2: SGHTA and FQGNSA. The CDR3 has 14 amino acids. The trim removed 5 bases at V and 8 bases at J, leaving 9 bases unmatched. CDR3: CASSPQRGRDTIYF. In nucleotides, the CDR3 is TGTGCCAGCAGCCCACAGAGGGGGCGGGACACCATATATTTT.

This chain uses TRBV7-6 with TRBJ1-5; 7 nucleotides align to TRBD1. This CDR3 spans 15 amino acids. Germline-derived CDR1 and CDR2 are SGHVS and FNYEAQ. Trimming removed 1 base from V and 6 bases from J; junction bases left unmatched: 6. The CDR3 loop is CASSLGAGGIQPQHF. The CDR3 coding sequence is TGTGCCAGCAGCTTAGGTGCAGGGGGTATTCAGCCCCAGCATTTT.

The V gene is TRBV24-1, the J gene TRBJ1-1; D unresolved. This CDR3 is 15 amino acids long. The germline V gene encodes CDR1 KGHDR and CDR2 SFDVKD. The V end was cut by 3 bases, the J end by 2 bases, with 12 bases between. The CDR3 sequence: CATSDNSGLNTEAFF. The DNA for the CDR3 is TGTGCCACCAGTGATAACTCCGGACTCAACACTGAAGCTTTCTTT.

The genes are TRBV24-1 and TRBJ1-3; TRBD1 is a possible D gene (5 bases). The CDR3 is 16 amino acids. The germline gives CDR1 KGHDR, CDR2 SFDVKD. The germline V and J ends were trimmed by 3 bases and 0 bases, with 11 bases remaining between them. CDR3: CATSDPGDFSGNTIYF. The CDR3 nucleotides are TGTGCCACCAGTGATCCCGGGGACTTCTCTGGAAACACCATATATTTT.